The 21 T cell receptor beta chains below come from one sample, sequenced in a study of T cell responses to AZD1222 COVID-19 vaccine. Sequencing was performed with immunoSEQ multiplex PCR; in TCRdb, only in-frame clones are kept and a portion is missing. The repertoire consists of 150,000 to 200,000 clones, with around 92% occurring once and the leading ten covering about 1.1%. The sequenced sample was peripheral blood, obtained 28 days after the second AZD1222 dose. The source is an adult who received the AZD1222 COVID-19 vaccine.

The chain joins TRBV28 to TRBJ2-2, with D possibly matching TRBD1 (5 bases). Trimming cost V 7 bases and J 1 base, with 19 bases left between them. This CDR3 has 17 amino acids. Germline V CDR1 and CDR2: MDHEN, SYDVKM. The CDR3 region has the DNA TGTGCCAGCACCCTCCCCTCGGCAGGGCTGAACACCGGGGAGCTGTTTTTT. It is translated as CASTLPSAGLNTGELFF.

This clone was counted once. The chain joins TRBV6-5 to TRBJ2-7, with D uncertain. In germline, CDR1 is MNHEY, CDR2 SVGAGI. Deletions cut 0 bases from V and 1 base from J, with 7 bases between. The CDR3 runs 14 residues. CDR3 nucleotide sequence: TGTGCCAGCAGTTACTCGGACGAGTCCTACGAGCAGTACTTC. This sequence encodes CASSYSDESYEQYF.

The chain combines TRBV13 with TRBJ1-1; D is undetermined. Trimming took 5 bases from V and 4 from J, leaving 17 bases between them. Germline V gene data show CDR1 as PRHDT and CDR2 as FYEKMQ (reference sequence). The CDR3 contains 15 residues. The CDR3 region is CASSPLRGTFTEAFF. The CDR3 DNA reads TGTGCCAGCAGCCCCCTTAGAGGCACGTTCACTGAAGCTTTCTTT.

V is TRBV19 and J is TRBJ1-2, with 9 bases lining up with TRBD1. From germline, CDR1 is LNHDA and CDR2 SQIVND (reference sequence). The CDR3 contains 16 residues. J was trimmed by 2 bases and V by 4 bases; bases with no gene match: 8. CDR3 sequence (DNA): TGTGCCAGTAGTAGGGGACAGGGCAAACCAAACTATGGCTACACCTTC. Protein sequence: CASSRGQGKPNYGYTF.

This clone was recorded only once. The chain couples TRBV7-6 to TRBJ2-1, with 13 bases identical to TRBD2. V lost 0 bases to trimming and J lost 8 bases; unmatched junction nucleotides: 4. The CDR3 loop spans 16 amino acids. The V gene's germline CDR1 is SGHVS and CDR2 FNYEAQ. The CDR3 DNA reads as TGTGCCAGCAGCTTAGCGGGACTAGCGGGGAGGGATGAGCAGTTCTTC. Translation: CASSLAGLAGRDEQFF.

This chain uses TRBV18 with TRBJ2-1, with D possibly called TRBD1 or TRBD2 (5 bases each). There are 15 residues in the CDR3. Germline loops: CDR1 KGHSH, CDR2 LQKENI. V was pared by 3 bases and J by 2 bases, with 11 bases between. The CDR3 DNA is TGTGCCAGCTCACCTTCGCTGGGGGCCTACAATGAGCAGTTCTTC. Encoded protein: CASSPSLGAYNEQFF.

J is TRBJ1-1 and V is TRBV19, with D possibly TRBD1 on 5 matching bases. Germline CDR1 LNHDA, CDR2 SQIVND (reference sequence). Trimming removed 6 bases at V and 6 bases at J, with 17 bases between. CDR3 length equals 14 residues. CDR3 DNA: TGTGCCAGTAGGCGAGTTGGGGCGTACTCTGAAGCTTTCTTT. It is translated as CASRRVGAYSEAFF.

This clone was seen only once. This sequence joins TRBV6-5 and TRBJ2-1; 8 bases agree with TRBD2. V gave up 6 bases and J gave up 5 bases; unmatched junction bases: 9. This CDR3 is built from 15 residues. Germline values: CDR1 MNHEY, CDR2 SVGAGI. CDR3 nucleotides: TGTGCCAGCAGAGCCTCGGGGGGGGCTCACAATGAGCAGTTCTTC. This codes for CASRASGGAHNEQFF.

This chain joins TRBV2 and TRBJ1-4; D call uncertain. CDR1 is SNHLY and CDR2 is FYNNEI in the germline V gene. The CDR3 is 15 residues long. V gave up 3 bases and J gave up 6 bases, with 14 bases separating them. CDR3 in DNA: TGTGCCAGCAGTGACGGCGGGATGTCAGATGAAAAACTGTTTTTT. This codes for CASSDGGMSDEKLFF.

The rearrangement joins TRBV20-1 to TRBJ1-2; the D is unclear. This CDR3 is 16 amino acids long. The germline V and J ends were trimmed by 3 bases and 8 bases, with 25 bases remaining between them. Germline-derived CDR1 and CDR2 are DFQATT and SNEGSKA (reference sequence). The CDR3 sequence: CSASEARAGSLRGYTF. As DNA, the CDR3 is TGCAGTGCTAGTGAGGCGCGGGCGGGTTCGTTGAGGGGCTACACCTTC.

V usage is TRBV3-1 (or the pseudogene TRBV3-2) and J usage is TRBJ2-3, with 13 positions matching TRBD2. The germline V gene has CDR1 LGHDT and CDR2 YNNKEL (reference sequence). CDR3 size: 17 residues. Trimming cost V 5 bases and J 2 bases; bases outside gene matches: 7. The CDR3 DNA follows: TGTGCCAGCAGCAAATTCGGACTAGCGGGGGCCACAGATACGCAGTATTTT. This translates into CASSKFGLAGATDTQYF.

The rearrangement links TRBV2 to TRBJ1-1; TRBD1 matches 9 bases. Germline-derived CDR1 and CDR2 are SNHLY and FYNNEI. The V gene end was trimmed by 7 bases and the J gene end by 3 bases; junction bases not matched to a gene: 12. The CDR3 totals 16 residues. The CDR3 DNA reads TGTGCCAGCAACGGGGGACAGGGCGGTTCGGACACTGAAGCTTTCTTT. Translation gives CASNGGQGGSDTEAFF.

The J gene is TRBJ1-2, the V gene TRBV6-5; weak D call: TRBD1 (6 bases). Germline lookup yields CDR1 MNHEY and CDR2 SVGAGI. V was shortened by 7 bases and J by 5 bases, with 14 bases between the two germline ends. The CDR3 has 13 amino acids. Here the CDR3 reads CASKGAGAYGYTF. The CDR3 coding sequence is TGTGCCAGCAAGGGAGCGGGGGCATATGGCTACACCTTC.

The rearrangement uses TRBV5-5 and TRBJ2-5; a weak D match, TRBD2 (5 bases). This CDR3 comprises 16 residues. Trimming took off 2 bases at V and 5 bases at J, with 19 bases between the two ends. Germline values: CDR1 SGHKS, CDR2 YYEKEE (reference sequence). The CDR3 DNA is TGTGCCAGCAGCTTCTTACCGGGAAAGGCGGTGGAGACCCAGTACTTC. It is translated as CASSFLPGKAVETQYF.

The V and J genes are TRBV11-2 and TRBJ2-5; maybe TRBD1 (5 bases). This CDR3 spans 13 amino acids. Trimming took off 5 bases at V and 7 bases at J, with 14 bases between the two ends. The germline CDR1 and CDR2 sequences are SGHAT and FQNNGV. The CDR3: CASSPWDQGTQYF. CDR3 sequence (DNA): TGTGCCAGCAGCCCGTGGGATCAGGGGACCCAGTACTTC.

The J gene is TRBJ2-1, the V gene TRBV19, with 16 bases lining up with TRBD2. Per the germline V gene, CDR1 is LNHDA and CDR2 is SQIVND (reference sequence). This CDR3 is 17 amino acids long. The V gene end was trimmed by 5 bases and the J gene end by 9 bases; junction bases not matched to a gene: 10. In DNA, the CDR3 is TGTGCCAGTAGTGCCGGGACTAGCGGGGGGGCCTTGATTGAGCAGTTCTTC. Translated, it gives CASSAGTSGGALIEQFF. Variable domain in full (rest from reference TRBV19 and TRBJ2-1): DGGITQSPKYLFRKEGQNVTLSCEQNLNHDAMYWYRQDPGQGLRLIYYSQIVNDFQKGDIAEGYSVSREKKESFPLTVTSAQKNPTAFYLCASSAGTSGGALIEQFFGPGTRLTVL.

This chain joins TRBV6-5 and TRBJ2-1; unclear D gene. Germline CDR1 MNHEY, CDR2 SVGAGI. The CDR3 extends over 16 amino acids. V lost 2 bases to trimming and J lost 0 bases, with 11 bases between them. The CDR3 DNA sequence: TGTGCCAGCAGTTACAGCTCGACAAGCTCCTACAATGAGCAGTTCTTC. Translated: CASSYSSTSSYNEQFF.

The table lists this clone with a few counts. The chain combines TRBV30 with TRBJ1-2; D is possibly TRBD1 (5 bases). The CDR3 spans 14 residues. V was pared by 4 bases and J by 5 bases, with 17 bases between. Germline CDR1 and CDR2: GTSNPN and SVGIG (reference sequence). CDR3 sequence reads: CAWNPDRELYGYTF. In DNA, the CDR3 is TGTGCCTGGAACCCCGACAGAGAACTTTATGGCTACACCTTC.

The chain uses TRBV6-5 and TRBJ1-1; the D gene is possibly TRBD1 (6 bases). Germline lookup yields CDR1 MNHEY and CDR2 SVGAGI. V lost 6 bases and J 2 bases, leaving 16 bases between the germline ends. The CDR3 covers 15 residues. The CDR3 DNA is TGTGCCAGCAGGTCCGGGGAAGGGGGTAACACTGAAGCTTTCTTT. The encoded protein is CASRSGEGGNTEAFF.

The chain links TRBV5-6 to TRBJ2-7; D could derive from TRBD1 or TRBD2 (5 bases each). Germline-derived CDR1 and CDR2 are SGHDT and YYEEEE. With 2 bases removed from V and 4 bases from J, the gap between germline ends came to 7 bases. The CDR3 totals 12 residues. CDR3 in amino acids: CASSLGEYEQYF. DNA for the CDR3: TGTGCCAGCAGCTTAGGGGAGTACGAGCAGTACTTC.

This clone was detected only a few times. The chain has TRBV6-5 and TRBJ1-4; tentatively, D is TRBD1 (5 bases). Germline-derived CDR1 and CDR2 are MNHEY and SVGAGI. V was cut by 6 bases and J by 4 bases, with 15 bases left in between. The CDR3 consists of 15 residues. The DNA of the CDR3 is TGTGCCAGCAGGGGGGAACAGGTCTTTAATGAAAAACTGTTTTTT. It specifies CASRGEQVFNEKLFF.